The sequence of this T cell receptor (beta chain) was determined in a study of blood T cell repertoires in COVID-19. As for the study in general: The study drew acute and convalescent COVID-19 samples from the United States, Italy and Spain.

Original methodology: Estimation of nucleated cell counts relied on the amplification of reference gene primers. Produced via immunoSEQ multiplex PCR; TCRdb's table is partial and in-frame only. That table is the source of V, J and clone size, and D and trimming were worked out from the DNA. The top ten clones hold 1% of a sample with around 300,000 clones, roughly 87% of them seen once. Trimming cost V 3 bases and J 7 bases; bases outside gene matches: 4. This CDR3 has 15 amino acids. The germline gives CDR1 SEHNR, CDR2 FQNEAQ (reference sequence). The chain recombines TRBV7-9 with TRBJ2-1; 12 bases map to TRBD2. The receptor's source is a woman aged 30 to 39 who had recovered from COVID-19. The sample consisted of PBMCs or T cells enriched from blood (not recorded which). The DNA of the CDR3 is TGTGCCAGCAGCTTCCGGACTAGCGGGACTAATGAGCAGTTCTTC. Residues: CASSFRTSGTNEQFF.